This TCR beta chain was recorded in a study of shared clonotypes between healthy human individuals (dated by TCRdb to the early 2020s). Notes on the research overall: Two women and three men aged 18 to 49 years were included in the cohort. For each donor, three plates each were used for CD4 naive and CD4 memory, two plates were used for CD8 naive, and one plate was used for CD8 memory. Each donor's leukapheresis produced roughly between about 0.85 and 10 billion PBMCs. Different laboratories and diverse techniques were used to prepare libraries and sequence TCR repertoires, to increase sequencing depth and limit assay-specific biases. The study deeply sequenced blood TCR repertoires of about 5 healthy adults to estimate repertoire size and the extent of clonotype sharing between individuals.

Details on this clone: The target of this receptor is not known. No base qualities exist here, and no much larger clone lies one base off it.

Using the deep immunoSEQ assay, TCR CDR3 regions were amplified from genomic DNA by multiplex PCR. Extracted genomic DNA from each cell subset was spread evenly across all wells of several immunoSEQ 96-well plates, with each plate serving as a replicate. For sorted subsets, roughly 200 ng of genomic DNA, equivalent to tens of thousands of T cell genomes, went into each replicate PCR. The purified libraries were quantified using a Qubit 3.0 fluorometer, sized with a Bioanalyzer 2100, and then quantified again using the KAPA Library Quantification kit. A separate single-read 150-cycle Illumina NextSeq 550 flow cell was used to sequence each immunoSEQ 96-well plate. In the source study's methods: The immunoSEQ output contained only junctional sequences without quality scores, so filtering could not match that applied to full-length reads. Sequences were annotated with PyIR, a Python wrapper for IgBLAST v1.9, and V/J genes and CDR3 were assigned using IMGT germline references. Reads with weak V/J assignments (E-value above 1e-6), missing CDR3, stop codons, out-of-frame junctions, or ambiguous translated residues were removed. A V3J clonotype was defined by an identical inferred V gene, J gene, and CDR3 amino acid sequence. To compute the percentage overlap between repertoires, the number of shared unique clonotypes was divided by the size of the smaller repertoire. RTK rarefaction, the Chao1 estimator, and Recon v2.1 estimates of unobserved clonotypes were used to assess repertoire richness. Generation probabilities for all TCRbeta clonotypes obtained by the gDNA method from a handful of donors were computed using OLGA. In TCRdb, the immuneACCESS table is reduced to in-frame sequences with V and J assigned. These tables do not hold every clone; where another copy was compared, an unresolved V gene accounts for under half, and the others remain unexplained. V and J calls plus clone size are reproduced from that table; the DNA served to infer D and trimming. Present in this sample are approximately 2,000,000 clones, just under 95% of which were seen just once. Clones ranked in the top ten supply 0.37% of the sample.

Beyond this particular receptor, the publication reports: Naive subsets generally had larger estimated clonotype richness than memory subsets. Roughly 5% of naive CD4, 3.5% of naive CD8, 2% to 2.5% of memory CD4, and 0.35% to 0.4% of memory CD8 clonotypes were shared across several donors. Compared with non-shared clonotypes, the clonotypes found in all four sorted-subset donors had higher generation probabilities. Rarefaction of sorted-subset datasets indicated incomplete sequencing despite the large sequencing depth. Pairwise subsampling led to the expectation that sequencing depth would affect the degree of clonotype sharing among donors. Because the study included only a small number of donors, the genetic and exposure-history diversity represented was limited. Sampling was restricted to blood, and TCR repertoires in tissue are likely to differ from TCR repertoires in blood.

Donors were healthy HIV-negative adults with no recently reported acute infections or vaccinations. Every donor was a Caucasian adult living in Nashville, Tennessee, USA. CD4+ T cells were enriched by magnetic negative selection; naive cells were then positively selected on CD45RA, and the negative fraction formed the memory subset. Blood was obtained by leukapheresis, after which PBMCs were separated by Ficoll-Histopaque density gradient centrifugation and cryopreserved in liquid nitrogen vapor phase. Analytical flow cytometry was used to check the purity and quantity of every magnetically sorted T cell population. Genomic DNA was isolated from each sorted fraction and quantified by UV absorbance on a Nanodrop 2000c. Based on the germline V gene, the CDR1 and CDR2 sequences are MDHEN and SYDVKM. V is trimmed back by 7 bases and J by 6 bases, and the junction contains 8 bases that no gene match accounts for. Taken from cysteine to phenylalanine, the CDR3 has 13 residues. CDR3 DNA only is kept here, 39 bases in frame from base 1.

The chain is encoded by TRBV28 joined to TRBJ2-7, and 8 junctional nucleotides match TRBD1. The TCR comes from a man aged 18 to 35 in good health. Some clones in this sample may be carry-over from other donors' samples. The specimen was naive CD4+ T cells from PBMCs. Explained via the paper, the cell subset or site label denotes: CD45RA+ positively selected. The DNA sequence reads TGTGCCAGCAAAACAGGGGGGACGGGCGAGCAGTACTTC. Protein translation: CASKTGGTGEQYF.